Listed below are T cell receptor beta chains from one sample, sequenced in a study of T cells expressing NK-cell markers. TCRdb re-called the 5' RACE reads and shows each CDR3 protein once, DNA omitted. Listed are about 400,000 distinct CDR3 sequences; approximately 11% falls within the top ten. Sequenced sample: blood T cells: a sorted CD56 or NKG2C T cell subset, CD4+ or CD8+ T cells, or bulk PBMC T cells (not recorded which). These receptors all stem from a woman aged 45-60 years in good health. CDR3s include the opening cysteine and the closing phenylalanine or tryptophan.

CDR3 protein	V gene	J gene
CASSFDSNGYTF	TRBV5-6	TRBJ1-2
CASSFTPEGAYEQYF	TRBV11-2	TRBJ2-7
CARLRGQGGYEQYF	TRBV9	TRBJ2-7
CASSLGQLNEQFF	TRBV5-1	TRBJ2-1
CATSDYRSYEQYF	TRBV24-1	TRBJ2-7
CASSQDGGSGANVLTF	TRBV3-1	TRBJ2-6
CASRSSGTEQFF	TRBV12-3/TRBV12-4	TRBJ2-1
CASSLAGLTSGRAAYNEQFF	TRBV5-5	TRBJ2-1
CASSPAPSGVETQYF	TRBV18	TRBJ2-5
CASSWRTSGANVLTF	TRBV19	TRBJ2-6
CASSTGGSPLHF	TRBV5-1	TRBJ1-6
CASSLARAGPGNEQFF	TRBV7-7	TRBJ2-1
CASSLAESSTGELFF	TRBV5-1	TRBJ2-2
CASSQVGQRLGNSPLHF	TRBV4-1	TRBJ1-6
CASSPRPGLDYGYTF	TRBV7-9	TRBJ1-2
CATSDSGESYNEQFF	TRBV24-1	TRBJ2-1
CASSLGGLAGNTDTQYF	TRBV5-4	TRBJ2-3
CASMGPRRGTDTQYF	TRBV7-8	TRBJ2-3
CASRTVMQETQYF	TRBV5-1	TRBJ2-5
CAISEGSLNYGYTF	TRBV10-3	TRBJ1-2
CSASRLGVQETQYF	TRBV20-1	TRBJ2-5
CASSINWDTDTQYF	TRBV19	TRBJ2-3
CASSRGTEAVGTEAFF	TRBV5-1	TRBJ1-1
CSARHVQETQYF	TRBV20-1	TRBJ2-5
CSAIRTSSPPYNEQFF	TRBV29-1	TRBJ2-1
CAISESAGIRGPYEQYF	TRBV10-3	TRBJ2-7
CASSGVSRVGGYTF	TRBV25-1	TRBJ1-2
CASSSTTVSEVF	TRBV5-1	TRBJ2-1
CSARTTLEETQYF	TRBV20-1	TRBJ2-5
CASSQAADMNTEAFF	TRBV4-1	TRBJ1-1
CASSDLTDNEQFF	TRBV25-1	TRBJ2-1
CASSQDYEGMNTGELFF	TRBV4-1	TRBJ2-2
CASKSPEMSSYNEQFF	TRBV28	TRBJ2-1
CASRSGQGPRSSNQPQHF	TRBV6-5	TRBJ1-5
CASSNGLQSSYNEQFF	TRBV4-1	TRBJ2-1
CASSLSDISYEQYF	TRBV27	TRBJ2-7
CASNPAGQGGNEQFF	TRBV5-1	TRBJ2-1
CASQRFLDHEQFF	TRBV11-3	TRBJ2-1
CASSRNIQGTDTQYF	TRBV6-2/TRBV6-3	TRBJ2-3
CASSQSPGEGGQPQHF	TRBV4-1	TRBJ1-5
CASSEAPLPTGDTQYF	TRBV6-1	TRBJ2-3
CASSDRRGSSYEQYF	TRBV2	TRBJ2-7
CASSPLPRGNTGELFF	TRBV6-4	TRBJ2-2
CASSDAWGTDTQYF	TRBV25-1	TRBJ2-3
CASRNLGGSPYEQYF	TRBV5-6	TRBJ2-7
CASSPDTGGLGDQPQHF	TRBV18	TRBJ1-5
CASRFATSGEQYF	TRBV7-2	TRBJ2-7
CASSQFPEIGYTF	TRBV3-1	TRBJ1-2
CASTGGPGLGQETQYF	TRBV5-6	TRBJ2-5